One and the same sample provided the 18 T cell receptor beta chains below, sequenced in a study of shared clonotypes between healthy human individuals. Here immunoSEQ multiplex PCR was the method, and the copy in TCRdb shows in-frame clones only, minus some. The sample comprises approximately 1,500,000 clones, more than 95% of which are singletons, and roughly 1.2% rests with the top ten. Sequencing was performed on naive CD4+ T cells sorted from blood. Subset reported: CD45RA+ positively selected. The receptors come from a man younger than 40 in good health.

This clone was seen just once. For the CDR3, the DNA is TGTGCCACCAGCAGAGATCGAGTAGCGGGAGGGCAAGGCGGGGAGCTGTTTTTT. Translation: CATSRDRVAGGQGGELFF. The chain uses TRBV15 and TRBJ2-2; 11 positions agree with TRBD2. The germline V gene encodes CDR1 LNHNV and CDR2 YYDKDF (reference sequence). The junction had 10 bases not matched to a gene; V was cut back by 0 bases and J by 7 bases. CDR3 length equals 18 residues.

The sample holds a few counts of this clone. The chain couples TRBV15 to TRBJ1-2; weak D call: TRBD1 (6 bases). The CDR3 loop spans 14 amino acids. V was cut by 0 bases and J by 7 bases, with 12 bases left in between. CDR1 is LNHNV, CDR2 YYDKDF, per germline (reference sequence). CDR3 in amino acids: CATSRDQGRGGYTF. The CDR3 region has the DNA TGTGCCACCAGCAGAGATCAGGGGAGAGGTGGCTACACCTTC.

This chain connects TRBV27 to TRBJ1-1; D is unclear. Germline CDR1 and CDR2: MNHEY and SMNVEV (reference sequence). CDR3 length equals 13 residues. Trimming shortened V by 2 bases and J by 1 base, and 5 bases separated the two germline ends. The CDR3 bases are TGTGCCAGCAGTTTAAAAGGGAACACTGAAGCTTTCTTT. Protein sequence: CASSLKGNTEAFF.

This clone was seen only once. Other DNA sequences in this specimen translate into the identical CDR3. V usage is TRBV18 and J usage is TRBJ1-5, with TRBD1 matching 7 bases. Looked up from germline, CDR1 is KGHSH and CDR2 is LQKENI. CDR3 length: 14 residues. J lost 4 bases, V lost 2 bases, and 2 bases had no gene match. CDR3 region: CASSPLQGNQPQHF. The CDR3 DNA is TGTGCCAGCTCACCATTACAGGGGAATCAGCCCCAGCATTTT.

V is TRBV6-1 and J is TRBJ1-5; 8 bases are shared with TRBD1. Germline trimming cut 6 bases from V and 2 bases from J; bases unmatched to any gene: 6. Germline CDR1 and CDR2: MNHNS and SASEGT. This CDR3 spans 15 amino acids. CDR3 sequence: CASRALTGGNQPQHF. The CDR3 bases are TGTGCCAGCAGAGCCTTGACAGGGGGCAATCAGCCCCAGCATTTT.

The chain is built from TRBV29-1 and TRBJ2-3, with D unclear. The CDR3 is made up of 15 amino acids. V lost 6 bases and J lost 0, with 16 bases in between. Germline CDR1 and CDR2: SQVTM and ANQGSEA. As DNA, the CDR3 is TGCAGCGTAGTTCCAGGAAACCCTAGCACAGATACGCAGTATTTT. Translation: CSVVPGNPSTDTQYF.

The chain couples TRBV7-8 to TRBJ2-4; possible D gene TRBD2, 6 bases. The CDR3 is 13 amino acids. Germline CDR1 is SGHVS and CDR2 is FQNEAQ. The V and J ends lost 2 bases and 9 bases respectively, with 11 bases between them. CDR3 nucleotides: TGTGCCAGCAGCTTAATAGGGGAGGCCATTCAGTACTTC. Protein product: CASSLIGEAIQYF.

The chain recombines TRBV18 with TRBJ1-2; 7 nucleotides match TRBD1. The CDR3 totals 15 residues. The V segment lost 4 bases and the J segment 1 base; nucleotides outside the gene matches: 6. The germline V gene encodes CDR1 KGHSH and CDR2 LQKENI. The CDR3 DNA sequence: TGTGCCAGCTCACGACAGGGCGGCGATAACTATGGCTACACCTTC. Amino acid sequence: CASSRQGGDNYGYTF.

Remarks on this clone: The junction and the germline gene differ at one end; a read error may be behind it. The chain uses TRBV10-3 and TRBJ2-3; tentatively, D is TRBD2 (5 bases). From germline, CDR1 is ENHRY and CDR2 SYGVKD. The CDR3 runs to 13 residues. CDR3 sequence reads: CAISAPLTETRDF. The DNA for the CDR3 is TGTGCCATCAGTGCGCCCTTAACGGAAACTAGAGATTTT.

This clone has just a few counts. Distinct nucleotide sequences in the sample also encode this CDR3. The chain has TRBV18 and TRBJ2-5; D is undetermined. From germline, CDR1 is KGHSH and CDR2 LQKENI. The germline V and J ends were trimmed by 2 bases and 5 bases, with 6 bases remaining between them. This CDR3 has 12 residues. The DNA for the CDR3 is TGTGCCAGCTCACCAGTAGGGGAGACCCAGTACTTC. Protein sequence: CASSPVGETQYF.

The chain couples TRBV30 to TRBJ1-1, with D possibly matching TRBD1 (6 bases). Looked up from germline, CDR1 is GTSNPN and CDR2 is SVGIG (reference sequence). The length of the CDR3 is 13 residues. V was clipped by 0 bases and J by 11 bases, with 16 bases between them. CDR3 coding DNA: TGTGCCTGGAGTGTACTAGGGGGGAACGGGGCTTTCTTT. It is translated as CAWSVLGGNGAFF. The full variable domain, rest sourced from reference TRBV30 and TRBJ1-1, is SQTIHQWPATLVQPVGSPLSLECTVEGTSNPNLYWYRQAAGRGLQLLFYSVGIGQISSEVPQNLSASRPQDRQFILSSKKLLLSDSGFYLCAWSVLGGNGAFFGQGTRLTVV.

The chain is built from TRBV7-6 and TRBJ2-4; 10 nucleotides align to TRBD1. Germline V gene sequence: CDR1 SGHVS, CDR2 FNYEAQ. V dropped 3 bases and J dropped 8; count of bases not matched to a gene: 1. The CDR3 totals 13 residues. The CDR3 coding sequence is TGTGCCAGCAGCTTGGGACAGGGGCACATTCAGTACTTC. Translating gives CASSLGQGHIQYF.

With respect to this clone: Other DNA sequences in this sample translate to the same CDR3. The J gene is TRBJ2-2, the V gene TRBV9; D uncertain. Germline CDR1 and CDR2: SGDLS and YYNGEE. The CDR3 is 14 residues long. V lost 2 bases to trimming and J lost 0 bases, with 5 bases between them. The CDR3 nucleotides read TGTGCCAGCAGCGTTCTGGCGAACACCGGGGAGCTGTTTTTT. Amino acids: CASSVLANTGELFF. The entire variable domain, with the rest obtained from reference TRBV9 and TRBJ2-2, is as follows: DSGVTQTPKHLITATGQRVTLRCSPRSGDLSVYWYQQSLDQGLQFLIQYYNGEERAKGNILERFSAQQFPDLHSELNLSSLELGDSALYFCASSVLANTGELFFGEGSRLTVL.

The chain uses TRBV28 and TRBJ2-2; D is unclear. The CDR3 extends over 17 amino acids. Germline CDR1 MDHEN, CDR2 SYDVKM. V was trimmed by 6 bases and J by 3 bases, leaving 20 bases between them. CDR3 nucleotide sequence: TGTGCCAGCAGCTTCCCCCTCTCCGGATCGGACACCGGGGAGCTGTTTTTT. Protein: CASSFPLSGSDTGELFF. Full variable domain (outside the CDR3, taken from reference TRBV28 and TRBJ2-2): DVKVTQSSRYLVKRTGEKVFLECVQDMDHENMFWYRQDPGLGLRLIYFSYDVKMKEKGDIPEGYSVSREKKERFSLILESASTNQTSMYLCASSFPLSGSDTGELFFGEGSRLTVL.

The chain links TRBV7-2 to TRBJ1-4; D uncertain. Trimming took 3 bases from V and 7 from J, leaving 9 bases between them. Germline-derived CDR1 and CDR2 are SGHTA and FQGNSA. This CDR3 region has 13 residues. In DNA form, the CDR3 reads TGTGCCAGCAGCTTGTCTGGGAGTGAAAAACTGTTTTTT. It is translated as CASSLSGSEKLFF.

This clone was seen only once. V and J are TRBV29-1 and TRBJ2-1, with 8 bases that match TRBD2. After removal of 7 bases from V and 7 bases from J, the junction contained 12 bases not matched to a gene. CDR1 and CDR2 from the germline V gene are SQVTM and ANQGSEA. This CDR3 contains 14 residues. This chain's CDR3 is CSAILRRGGNEQFF. The CDR3 DNA is TGCAGCGCTATCCTTAGACGGGGGGGAAATGAGCAGTTCTTC.

The rearrangement links TRBV10-2 to TRBJ1-1, with D possibly being TRBD1 (5 bases). Germline loops: CDR1 WSHSY, CDR2 SAAADI. Trimming shortened V by 5 bases and J by 0 bases, and 13 bases separated the two germline ends. This CDR3 has 15 residues. CDR3 residues: CASSLGPVMNTEAFF. CDR3 in DNA: TGCGCCAGCAGTTTGGGACCAGTGATGAACACTGAAGCTTTCTTT.

This chain links TRBV5-1 with TRBJ2-2; D may match TRBD1 or TRBD2 (5 bases each). The CDR3 has 17 residues. V lost 2 bases and J lost 0, with 14 bases in between. CDR1 and CDR2 (germline): SGHRS, YFSETQ. The CDR3 region has the DNA TGCGCCAGCAGCTTAAGGCCACAGGAGGCGAACACCGGGGAGCTGTTTTTT. Translated: CASSLRPQEANTGELFF.